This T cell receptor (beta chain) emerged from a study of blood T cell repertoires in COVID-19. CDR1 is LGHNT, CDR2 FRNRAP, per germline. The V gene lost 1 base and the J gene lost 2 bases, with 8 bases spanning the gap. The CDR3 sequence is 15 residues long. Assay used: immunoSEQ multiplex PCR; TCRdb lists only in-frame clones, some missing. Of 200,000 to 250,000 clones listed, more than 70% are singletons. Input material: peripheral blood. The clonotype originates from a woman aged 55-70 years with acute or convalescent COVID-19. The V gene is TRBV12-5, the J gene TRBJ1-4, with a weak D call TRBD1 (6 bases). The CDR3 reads CASGLATGTNEKLFF. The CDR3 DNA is TGTGCTAGTGGTTTGGCGACAGGTACTAATGAAAAACTGTTTTTT.